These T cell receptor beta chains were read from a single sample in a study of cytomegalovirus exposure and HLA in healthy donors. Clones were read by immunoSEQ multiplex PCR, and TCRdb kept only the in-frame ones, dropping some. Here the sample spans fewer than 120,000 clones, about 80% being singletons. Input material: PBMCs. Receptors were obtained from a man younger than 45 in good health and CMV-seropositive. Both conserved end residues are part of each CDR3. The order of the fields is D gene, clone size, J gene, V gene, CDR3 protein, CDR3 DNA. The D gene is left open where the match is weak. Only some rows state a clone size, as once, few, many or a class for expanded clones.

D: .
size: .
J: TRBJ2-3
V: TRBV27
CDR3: CATRRGTDTQYF
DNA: TGTGCCACCCGGCGGGGCACAGATACGCAGTATTTT

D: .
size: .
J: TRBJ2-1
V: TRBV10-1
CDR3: CASSRDSSYNEQFF
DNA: TGCGCCAGCAGCCGGGACTCTTCCTACAATGAGCAGTTCTTC

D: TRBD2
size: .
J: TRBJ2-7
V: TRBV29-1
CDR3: CSVAGGSSYEQYF
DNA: TGCAGCGTGGCGGGGGGGAGCTCCTACGAGCAGTACTTC

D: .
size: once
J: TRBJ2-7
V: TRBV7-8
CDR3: CASSLVSGSSYEQYF
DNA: TGTGCCAGCAGCTTAGTGTCCGGGAGCTCCTACGAGCAGTACTTC

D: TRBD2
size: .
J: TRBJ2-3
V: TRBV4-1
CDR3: CASSQVSSGLSTDTQYF
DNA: TGCGCCAGCAGCCAAGTATCTAGCGGACTTAGCACAGATACGCAGTATTTT

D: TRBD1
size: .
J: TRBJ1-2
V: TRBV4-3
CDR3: CASSRGQGENYGYTF
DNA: TGCGCCAGCAGCCGCGGACAGGGGGAAAACTATGGCTACACCTTC

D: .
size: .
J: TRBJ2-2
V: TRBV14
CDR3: CASSQLLDKNTGELFF
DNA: TGTGCCAGCAGCCAACTGTTGGACAAGAACACCGGGGAGCTGTTTTTT

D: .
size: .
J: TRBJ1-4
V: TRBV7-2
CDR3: CASSLGPATNEKLFF
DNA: TGTGCCAGCAGCTTAGGCCCAGCAACTAATGAAAAACTGTTTTTT

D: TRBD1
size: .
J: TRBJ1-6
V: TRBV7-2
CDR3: CASSSSGQGHNSPLHF
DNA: TGTGCCAGCAGCTCCTCGGGACAGGGGCATAATTCACCCCTCCACTTT

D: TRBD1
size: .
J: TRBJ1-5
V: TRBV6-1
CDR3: CAIMTGGYQPQHF
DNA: TGTGCCATTATGACAGGGGGCTATCAGCCCCAGCATTTT

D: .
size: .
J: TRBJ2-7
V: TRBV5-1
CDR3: CASSTGAYEQYF
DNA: TGCGCCAGCAGCACCGGGGCCTACGAGCAGTACTTC

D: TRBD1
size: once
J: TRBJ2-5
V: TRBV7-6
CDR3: CASSQYRGETQYF
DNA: TGTGCCAGCAGCCAATACAGGGGAGAGACCCAGTACTTC

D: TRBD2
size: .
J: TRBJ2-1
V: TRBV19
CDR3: CASSIAGGGGREQFF
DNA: TGTGCCAGTAGTATTGCGGGCGGGGGGGGTCGTGAGCAGTTCTTC

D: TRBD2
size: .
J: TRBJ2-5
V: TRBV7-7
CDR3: CASSSLAGGPEAQYF
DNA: TGTGCCAGCAGCTCACTAGCGGGGGGGCCAGAGGCCCAGTACTTC

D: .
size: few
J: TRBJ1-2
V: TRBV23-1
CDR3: CASRMNLRGYSGYTF
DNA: TGCGCCAGCAGGATGAACCTACGCGGCTATAGTGGCTACACCTTC

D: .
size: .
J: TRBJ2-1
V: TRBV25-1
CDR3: CASSAGDFAYNEQFF
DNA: TGTGCCAGCAGTGCCGGCGACTTCGCCTACAATGAGCAGTTCTTC

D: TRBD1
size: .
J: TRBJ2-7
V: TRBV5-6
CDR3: CASSSGGTGGNEQYF
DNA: TGTGCCAGCAGCTCCGGGGGGACAGGGGGTAACGAGCAGTACTTC

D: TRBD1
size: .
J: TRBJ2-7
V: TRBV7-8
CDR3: CASSLGTGVSYEQYF
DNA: TGTGCCAGCAGCTTAGGGACAGGGGTTTCCTACGAGCAGTACTTC

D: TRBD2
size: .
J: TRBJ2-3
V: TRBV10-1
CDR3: CASSVAGFTDTQYF
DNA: TGCGCCAGCAGTGTAGCGGGGTTCACAGATACGCAGTATTTT

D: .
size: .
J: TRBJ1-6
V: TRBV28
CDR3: CASTVGDTYNSPLHF
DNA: TGTGCCAGCACCGTCGGGGACACCTATAATTCACCCCTCCACTTT

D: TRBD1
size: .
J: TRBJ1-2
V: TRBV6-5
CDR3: CASSYLGQGNYGYTF
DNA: TGTGCCAGCAGTTACTTGGGACAGGGAAACTATGGCTACACCTTC

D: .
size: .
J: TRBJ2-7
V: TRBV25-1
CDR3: CASSGVGEYEQYF
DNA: TGTGCCAGCAGTGGGGTCGGGGAATACGAGCAGTACTTC

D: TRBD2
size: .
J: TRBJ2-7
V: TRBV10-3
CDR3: CATHPIEGGGAYEQYF
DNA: TGTGCCACCCATCCCATCGAGGGCGGGGGAGCCTACGAGCAGTACTTC

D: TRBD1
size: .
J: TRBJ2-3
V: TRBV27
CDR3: CASSLRDRVDTQYF
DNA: TGTGCCAGCAGTCTCCGGGACAGGGTAGATACGCAGTATTTT

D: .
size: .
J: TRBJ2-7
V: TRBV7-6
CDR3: CASSLSTGDGTYEQYF
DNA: TGTGCCAGCAGCTTGTCCACGGGGGACGGGACCTACGAGCAGTACTTC

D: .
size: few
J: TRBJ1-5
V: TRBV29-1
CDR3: CSVRIENQPQHF
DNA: TGCAGCGTGCGGATAGAAAATCAGCCCCAGCATTTT

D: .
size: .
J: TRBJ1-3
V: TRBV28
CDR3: CASSNQQGPGNTIYF
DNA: TGTGCCAGCAGTAACCAGCAGGGTCCTGGAAACACCATATATTTT

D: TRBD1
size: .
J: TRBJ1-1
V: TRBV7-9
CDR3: CASSFSRDRGGKTEAFF
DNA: TGTGCCAGCAGCTTTTCCCGGGACAGGGGAGGAAAGACTGAAGCTTTCTTT

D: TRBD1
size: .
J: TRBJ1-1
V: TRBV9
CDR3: CASSVGGGLNTEAFF
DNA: TGTGCCAGCAGCGTAGGAGGGGGCCTGAACACTGAAGCTTTCTTT

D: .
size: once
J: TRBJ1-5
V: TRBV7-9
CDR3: CASSLEVASRNQPQHF
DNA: TGTGCCAGCAGCTTAGAGGTAGCTTCGCGCAATCAGCCCCAGCATTTT

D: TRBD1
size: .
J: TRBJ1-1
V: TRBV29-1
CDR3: CSVERGGQGFAFF
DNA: TGCAGCGTTGAGAGAGGGGGACAGGGGTTCGCTTTCTTT

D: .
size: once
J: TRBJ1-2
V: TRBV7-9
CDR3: CASESYGANYGYTF
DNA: TGTGCCAGCGAAAGTTACGGAGCTAACTATGGCTACACCTTC

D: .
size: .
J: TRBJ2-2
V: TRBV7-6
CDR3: CASRLPGGTGELFF
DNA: TGTGCCAGCAGATTACCAGGAGGCACCGGGGAGCTGTTTTTT

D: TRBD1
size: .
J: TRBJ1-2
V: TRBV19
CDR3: CASRDRAYGYTF
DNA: TGTGCCAGTAGGGACAGGGCCTATGGCTACACCTTC

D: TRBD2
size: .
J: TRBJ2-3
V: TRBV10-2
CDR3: CASSGGLLAGETTDTQYF
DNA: TGCGCCAGCAGTGGGGGCTTACTAGCGGGGGAGACCACAGATACGCAGTATTTT

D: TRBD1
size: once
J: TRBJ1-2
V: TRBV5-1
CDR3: CASSLTGESRYGYTF
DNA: TGCGCCAGCAGCTTGACAGGGGAAAGTAGGTATGGCTACACCTTC

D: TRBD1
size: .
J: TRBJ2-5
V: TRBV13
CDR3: CASRRQGETQYF
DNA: TGTGCCAGCAGGCGACAGGGAGAGACCCAGTACTTC

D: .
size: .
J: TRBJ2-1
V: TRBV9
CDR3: CASSVAGGSYNEQFF
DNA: TGTGCCAGCAGCGTAGCAGGAGGCTCCTACAATGAGCAGTTCTTC

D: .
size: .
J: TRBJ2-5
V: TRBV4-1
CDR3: CASSQGERIGETQYF
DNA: TGCGCCAGCAGCCAAGGCGAACGAATTGGAGAGACCCAGTACTTC

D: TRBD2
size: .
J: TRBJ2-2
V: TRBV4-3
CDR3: CASSQDPPRGRSGGGTTGELFF
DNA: TGCGCCAGCAGCCAAGATCCCCCCAGGGGGCGGAGCGGGGGGGGTACCACCGGGGAGCTGTTTTTT

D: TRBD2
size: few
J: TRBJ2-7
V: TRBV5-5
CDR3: CASSLALADSYEQYF
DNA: TGTGCCAGCAGCTTGGCGCTAGCGGACTCTTACGAGCAGTACTTC

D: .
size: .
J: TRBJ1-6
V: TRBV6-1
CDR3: CASSFTNSPLHF
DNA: TGTGCCAGCAGTTTCACAAATTCACCCCTCCACTTT

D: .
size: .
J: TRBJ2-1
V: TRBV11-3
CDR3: CASSPRLGHEQFF
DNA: TGTGCCAGCAGCCCCCGACTAGGTCATGAGCAGTTCTTC

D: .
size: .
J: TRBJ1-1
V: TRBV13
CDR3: CASHRVKDTEAFF
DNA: TGTGCCAGCCACAGGGTAAAGGACACTGAAGCTTTCTTT

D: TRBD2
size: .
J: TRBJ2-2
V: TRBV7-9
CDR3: CASSPASRGVSGELFF
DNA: TGTGCCAGCAGTCCTGCATCGCGGGGGGTTTCCGGGGAGCTGTTTTTT

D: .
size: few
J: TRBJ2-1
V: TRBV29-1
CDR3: CSVQGPSTYEQFF
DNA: TGCAGCGTCCAGGGGCCTTCTACATATGAGCAGTTCTTC

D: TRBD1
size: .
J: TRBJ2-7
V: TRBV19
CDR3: CASSASGTGTYEQYF
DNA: TGTGCCAGTAGTGCATCCGGGACAGGGACCTACGAGCAGTACTTC

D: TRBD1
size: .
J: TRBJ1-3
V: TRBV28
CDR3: CASRGQPDRNTIYF
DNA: TGTGCCAGCAGGGGACAGCCAGACAGAAACACCATATATTTT

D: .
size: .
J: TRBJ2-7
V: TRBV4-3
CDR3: CASSQDTSSYEQYF
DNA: TGCGCCAGCAGCCAAGATACTAGCTCCTACGAGCAGTACTTC

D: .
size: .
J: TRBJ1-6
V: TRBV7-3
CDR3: CASSLGGTAANSPLHF
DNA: TGTGCCAGCAGCTTAGGCGGGACGGCGGCTAATTCACCCCTCCACTTT